This paragraph covers one T cell receptor beta chain sequence. The CDR3 has 15 residues. Per germline, CDR1 SNHLY and CDR2 FYNNEI. V gave up 1 base and J gave up 5 bases; unmatched junction bases: 3. Method: immunoSEQ multiplex PCR; TCRdb's copy keeps in-frame clones and lacks some. This table holds 50,000 or so clones, about 90% found once. These data belong to a study of OX40 agonist ivuxolimab in advanced cancers. Turning to the study itself: The drug used for patients, ivuxolimab, was an agonistic anti-OX40 (CD134) antibody. Each dose-escalation patient presented with hepatocellular carcinoma, melanoma, renal cell or head and neck cancer. At doses from 0.01 to 10 mg/kg, patients were given intravenous ivuxolimab every 2 weeks. Allowance was made for prior anti-PD-1, anti-PD-L1 or anti-CTLA-4 therapy, and 40% to 45% had some.

The material sequenced was CD4+ or CD8+ T cells sorted from blood, taken in a trial of the OX40 agonist ivuxolimab. The clonotype originates from an adult with an advanced solid tumor such as melanoma, head and neck, liver or kidney cancer. The chain combines TRBV2 with TRBJ1-2; 11 bases match TRBD1. CDR3 nucleotide sequence: TGTGCCAGCAGTGAAGGGACAGGGGGCTCGTATGGCTACACCTTC. Translating gives CASSEGTGGSYGYTF.